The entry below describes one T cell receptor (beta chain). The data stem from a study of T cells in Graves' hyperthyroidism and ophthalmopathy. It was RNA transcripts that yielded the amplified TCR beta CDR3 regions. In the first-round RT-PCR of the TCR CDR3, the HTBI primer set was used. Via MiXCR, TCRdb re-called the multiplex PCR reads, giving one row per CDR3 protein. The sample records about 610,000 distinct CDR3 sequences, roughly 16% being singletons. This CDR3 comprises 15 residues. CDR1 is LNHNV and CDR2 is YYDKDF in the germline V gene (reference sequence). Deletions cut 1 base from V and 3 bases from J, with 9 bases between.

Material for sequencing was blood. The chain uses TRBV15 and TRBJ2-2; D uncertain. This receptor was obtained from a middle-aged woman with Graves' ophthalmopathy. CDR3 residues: CATSRGGLDTGELFF. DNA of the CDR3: TGTGCCACCAGCAGAGGGGGTCTGGACACCGGGGAGCTGTTTTTT.